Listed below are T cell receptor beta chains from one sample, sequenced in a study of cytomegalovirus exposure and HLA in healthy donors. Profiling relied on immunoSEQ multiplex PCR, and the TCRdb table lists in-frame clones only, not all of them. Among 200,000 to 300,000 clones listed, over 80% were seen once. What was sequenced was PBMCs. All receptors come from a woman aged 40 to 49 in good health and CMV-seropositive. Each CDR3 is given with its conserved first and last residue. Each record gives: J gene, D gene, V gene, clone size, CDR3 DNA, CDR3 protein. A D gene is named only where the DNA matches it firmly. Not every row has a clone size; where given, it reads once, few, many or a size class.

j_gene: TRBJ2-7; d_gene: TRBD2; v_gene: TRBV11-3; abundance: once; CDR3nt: TGTGCCAGCAGCCGTAGCGGGATCCCGCACGAGCAGTACTTC; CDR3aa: CASSRSGIPHEQYF
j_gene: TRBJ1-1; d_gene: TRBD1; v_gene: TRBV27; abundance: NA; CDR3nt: TGTGCCACCGGGACAGTGGAAGTGGGAGCTTTCTTT; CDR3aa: CATGTVEVGAFF
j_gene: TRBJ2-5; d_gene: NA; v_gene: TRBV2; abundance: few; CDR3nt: TGTGCCAGCAGTGGGGACTTCCAAGAGACCCAGTACTTC; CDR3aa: CASSGDFQETQYF
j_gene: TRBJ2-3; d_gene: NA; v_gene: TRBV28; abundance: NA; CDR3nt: TGTGCCAGCAGTCTCTGGACAATAGGAGATACGCAGTGTTTT; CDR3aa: CASSLWTIGDTQCF
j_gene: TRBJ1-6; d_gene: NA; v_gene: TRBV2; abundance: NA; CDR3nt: TGTGCCAGCCTCGGCTGGGCCAATTCACCCCTCCACTTT; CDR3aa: CASLGWANSPLHF
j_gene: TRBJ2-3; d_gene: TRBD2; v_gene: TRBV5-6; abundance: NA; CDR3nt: TGTGCCAGCAGCTTAGGAAGCGGGACCACAGATACGCAGTATTTT; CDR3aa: CASSLGSGTTDTQYF
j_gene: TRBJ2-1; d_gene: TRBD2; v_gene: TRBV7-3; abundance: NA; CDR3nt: TGTGCCAGCAGCTCCTCCGGGGCAGCGGGACGAATTCCCGAGCAGTTCTTC; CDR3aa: CASSSSGAAGRIPEQFF
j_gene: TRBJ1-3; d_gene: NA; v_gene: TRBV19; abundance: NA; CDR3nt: TGTGCCAGTAAATACTCTGGAAACACCATATATTTT; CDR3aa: CASKYSGNTIYF
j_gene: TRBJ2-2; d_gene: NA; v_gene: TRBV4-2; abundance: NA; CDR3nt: TGTGCCAGCAGCCAGGGCGGACTGATCACCGGGGAGCTGTTTTTT; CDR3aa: CASSQGGLITGELFF
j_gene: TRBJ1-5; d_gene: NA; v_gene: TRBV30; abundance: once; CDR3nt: TGTGCCTGGAGTGGGGGGGGAGGCAATCAGCCCCAGCATTTT; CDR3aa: CAWSGGGGNQPQHF
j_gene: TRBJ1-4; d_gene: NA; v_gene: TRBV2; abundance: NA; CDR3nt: TGTGCCAGCAAAAACAGCCCAACTAATGAAAAACTGTTTTTT; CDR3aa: CASKNSPTNEKLFF
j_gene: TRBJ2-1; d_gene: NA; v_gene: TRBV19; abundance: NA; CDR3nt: TGTGCCAGTAGTAGGGCAGCGGGCTACAACAATGAGCAGTTCTTC; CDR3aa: CASSRAAGYNNEQFF
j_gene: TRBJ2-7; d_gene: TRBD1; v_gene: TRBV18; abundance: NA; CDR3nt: TGTGCCAGCTCGCGGGGACAGGGTACCTACGAGCAGTACTTC; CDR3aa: CASSRGQGTYEQYF
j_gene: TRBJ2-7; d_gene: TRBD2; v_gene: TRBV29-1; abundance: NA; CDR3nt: TGCAGCGTCGGTGTAGCGGGAGTTGGGGAGCAGTACTTC; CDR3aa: CSVGVAGVGEQYF
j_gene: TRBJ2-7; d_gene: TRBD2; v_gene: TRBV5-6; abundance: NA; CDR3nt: TGTGCCAGCAGCTTGTTTGGTGGCGGGGGGCCCTCCTACGAGCAGTACTTC; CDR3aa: CASSLFGGGGPSYEQYF
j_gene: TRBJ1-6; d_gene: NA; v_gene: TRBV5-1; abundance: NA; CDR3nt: TGCGCCAGCACCCCAGGGGAGCCTAATTCACCCCTCCACTTT; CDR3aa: CASTPGEPNSPLHF
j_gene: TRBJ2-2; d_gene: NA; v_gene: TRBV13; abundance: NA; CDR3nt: TGTGCCAGCAGCTTACCGGGGAACACCGGGGAGCTGTTTTTT; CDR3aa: CASSLPGNTGELFF
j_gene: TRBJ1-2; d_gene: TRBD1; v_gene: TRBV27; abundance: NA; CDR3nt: TGTGCCAGCAGTTCCCTCCGGGACAGGAGAAACTATGGCTACACCTTC; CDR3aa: CASSSLRDRRNYGYTF
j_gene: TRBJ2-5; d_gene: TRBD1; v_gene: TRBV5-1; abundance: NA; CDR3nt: TGCGCCAGCACGACCCCAGGGGGCGGGGAAGAGACCCAGTACTTC; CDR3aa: CASTTPGGGEETQYF
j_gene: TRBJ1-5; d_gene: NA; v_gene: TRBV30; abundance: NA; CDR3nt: TGTGCCTGGAGTGCCGCCGCAGGGGCCAGCCATCAGCCCCAGCATTTT; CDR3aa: CAWSAAAGASHQPQHF
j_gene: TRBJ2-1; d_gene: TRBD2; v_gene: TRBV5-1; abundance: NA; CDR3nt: TGCGCCAGCAGCTCCGGACTAGCGGGACATGAGCAGTTCTTC; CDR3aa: CASSSGLAGHEQFF
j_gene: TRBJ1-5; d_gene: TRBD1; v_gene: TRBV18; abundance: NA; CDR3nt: TGTGCCAGCTCACCGGGAACAGGGGGTCAGCCCCAGCATTTT; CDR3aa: CASSPGTGGQPQHF
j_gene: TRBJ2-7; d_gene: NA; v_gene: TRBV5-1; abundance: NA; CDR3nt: TGCGCCAGCAGCTTTCGAAGCGCCTCCTACGAGCAGTACTTC; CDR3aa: CASSFRSASYEQYF
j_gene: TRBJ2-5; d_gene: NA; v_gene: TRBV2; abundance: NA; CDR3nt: TGTGCCACCAACCTCGGCAGGCAAGAGACCCAGTACTTC; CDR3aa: CATNLGRQETQYF
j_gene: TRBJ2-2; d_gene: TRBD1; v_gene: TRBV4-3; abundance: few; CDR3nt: TGCGCCAGCAGCCAGCAGGGGGCCACCGGGGAGCTGTTTTTT; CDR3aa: CASSQQGATGELFF
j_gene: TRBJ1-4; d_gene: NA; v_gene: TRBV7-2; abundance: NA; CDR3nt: TGTGCCAGCAGCCCGACAGGTCGAGGTGAAAAACTGTTTTTT; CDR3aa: CASSPTGRGEKLFF
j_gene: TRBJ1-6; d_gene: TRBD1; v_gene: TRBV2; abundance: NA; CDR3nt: TGTGCCAGCAGTGCAGGGACAGGGGTTTCACCCCTCCACTTT; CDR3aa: CASSAGTGVSPLHF
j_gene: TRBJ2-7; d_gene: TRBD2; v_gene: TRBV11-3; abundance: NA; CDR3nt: TGTGCCAGCAGCCGGACTAGCGGGGTCTACGAGCAGTACTTC; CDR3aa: CASSRTSGVYEQYF
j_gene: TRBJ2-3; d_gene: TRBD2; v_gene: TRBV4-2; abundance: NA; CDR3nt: TGTGCCAGCAGCCAAGACCCAGCGGGGGTCACAGATACGCAGTATTTT; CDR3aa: CASSQDPAGVTDTQYF
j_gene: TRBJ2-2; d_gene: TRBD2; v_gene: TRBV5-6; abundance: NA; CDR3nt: TGTGCCAGCAGCCCAGGGACTAGCGGGATTAGGTACACCGGGGAGCTGTTTTTT; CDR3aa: CASSPGTSGIRYTGELFF
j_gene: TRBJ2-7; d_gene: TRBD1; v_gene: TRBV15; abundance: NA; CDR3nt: TGTGCCACCAGCAGACCCCTAACGACAGGGCGAAGCTCCTACGAGCAGTACTTC; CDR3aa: CATSRPLTTGRSSYEQYF
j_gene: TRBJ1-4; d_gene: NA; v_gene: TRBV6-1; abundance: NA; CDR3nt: TGTGCCAGCAGTGAAGTAGGAGGGTTTAATGAAAAACTGTTTTTT; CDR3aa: CASSEVGGFNEKLFF
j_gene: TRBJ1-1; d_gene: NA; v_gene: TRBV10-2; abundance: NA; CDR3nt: TGCGCCAGCAGTGAGTCCAGGGGGAACACTGAAGCTTTCTTT; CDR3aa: CASSESRGNTEAFF
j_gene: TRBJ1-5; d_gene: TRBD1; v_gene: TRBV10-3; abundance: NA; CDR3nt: TGTGCCATCAGCCCCGACAGGGTCAATCAGCCCCAGCATTTT; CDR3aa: CAISPDRVNQPQHF
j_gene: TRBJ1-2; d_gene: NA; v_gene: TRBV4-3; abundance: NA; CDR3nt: TGCGCCAGCAGCCAATCGACAGAATTCTATGGCTACACCTTC; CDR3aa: CASSQSTEFYGYTF
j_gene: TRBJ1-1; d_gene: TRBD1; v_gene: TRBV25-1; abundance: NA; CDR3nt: TGTGCCAGCAAAGGACAGGAGTACACTGAAGCTTTCTTT; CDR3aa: CASKGQEYTEAFF
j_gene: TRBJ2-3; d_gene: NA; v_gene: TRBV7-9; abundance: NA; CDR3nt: TGTGCCAGCAGCTTAGGGGCACTGACAGATACGCAGTATTTT; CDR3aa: CASSLGALTDTQYF
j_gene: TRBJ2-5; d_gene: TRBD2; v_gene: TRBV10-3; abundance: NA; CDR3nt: TGTGCCATCAGGGGACTAGCGGGAGGAGAGACCCAGTACTTC; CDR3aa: CAIRGLAGGETQYF
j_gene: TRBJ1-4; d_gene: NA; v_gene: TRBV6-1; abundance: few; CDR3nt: TGTGCCAGCAGTGTCACAGGGTCGCCTAATGAAAAACTGTTTTTT; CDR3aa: CASSVTGSPNEKLFF
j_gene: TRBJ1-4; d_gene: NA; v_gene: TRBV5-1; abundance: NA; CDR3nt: TGCGCCAGCAGCTTGGGACAGACTAATGAAAAACTGTTTTTT; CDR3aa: CASSLGQTNEKLFF
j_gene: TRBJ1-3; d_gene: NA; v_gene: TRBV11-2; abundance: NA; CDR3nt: TGTGCCAGCAGCTTATTTCGGGACTTAAACACCATATATTTT; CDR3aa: CASSLFRDLNTIYF
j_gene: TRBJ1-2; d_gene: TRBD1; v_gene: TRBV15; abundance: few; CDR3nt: TGTGCCACCAGCAGGGGTAGGACAGGGGTTAACGGCTACACCTTC; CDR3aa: CATSRGRTGVNGYTF
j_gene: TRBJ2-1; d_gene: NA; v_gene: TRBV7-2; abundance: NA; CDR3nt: TGTGCCAGCAGCTTTTGGGGTCCCGGAGGGGATGAGCAGTTCTTC; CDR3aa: CASSFWGPGGDEQFF
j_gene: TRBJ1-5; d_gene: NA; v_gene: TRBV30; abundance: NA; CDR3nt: TGTGCCTGGAGTAGGGTAGGGGGTAATCAGCCCCAGCATTTT; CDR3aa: CAWSRVGGNQPQHF
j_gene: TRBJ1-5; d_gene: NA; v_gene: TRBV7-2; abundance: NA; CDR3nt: TGTGCCAGCAGCTTAGGAGACACCTTCAATCAGCCCCAGCATTTT; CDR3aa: CASSLGDTFNQPQHF
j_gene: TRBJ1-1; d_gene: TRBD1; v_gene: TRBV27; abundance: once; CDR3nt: TGTGCCAGCAGTCAAAAGACAGGGTGGTCGACTGAAGCTTTCTTT; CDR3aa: CASSQKTGWSTEAFF
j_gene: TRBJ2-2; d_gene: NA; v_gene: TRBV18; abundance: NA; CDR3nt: TGTGCCAGCTCACCAACAGAAATCCTGAACACCGGGGAGCTGTTTTTT; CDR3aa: CASSPTEILNTGELFF
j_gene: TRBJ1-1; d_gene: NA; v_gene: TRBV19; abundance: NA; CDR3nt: TGTGCCAGTAGTATCCGGGAGTCCCTCTACACTGAAGCTTTCTTT; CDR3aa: CASSIRESLYTEAFF
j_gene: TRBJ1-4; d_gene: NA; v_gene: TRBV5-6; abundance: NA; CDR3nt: TGTGCCAGCAGCTTCGGTACGGGGTCTAATGAAAAACTGTTTTTT; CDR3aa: CASSFGTGSNEKLFF
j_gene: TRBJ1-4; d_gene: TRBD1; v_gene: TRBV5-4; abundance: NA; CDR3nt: TGTGCCAGCAGCGGGGGACAGAGGGAAAAACTGTTTTTT; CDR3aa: CASSGGQREKLFF
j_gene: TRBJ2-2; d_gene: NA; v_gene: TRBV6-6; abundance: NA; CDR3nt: TGTGCCAGCAGTTACATTGCGGGGACCACCGGGGAGCTGTTTTTT; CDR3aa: CASSYIAGTTGELFF